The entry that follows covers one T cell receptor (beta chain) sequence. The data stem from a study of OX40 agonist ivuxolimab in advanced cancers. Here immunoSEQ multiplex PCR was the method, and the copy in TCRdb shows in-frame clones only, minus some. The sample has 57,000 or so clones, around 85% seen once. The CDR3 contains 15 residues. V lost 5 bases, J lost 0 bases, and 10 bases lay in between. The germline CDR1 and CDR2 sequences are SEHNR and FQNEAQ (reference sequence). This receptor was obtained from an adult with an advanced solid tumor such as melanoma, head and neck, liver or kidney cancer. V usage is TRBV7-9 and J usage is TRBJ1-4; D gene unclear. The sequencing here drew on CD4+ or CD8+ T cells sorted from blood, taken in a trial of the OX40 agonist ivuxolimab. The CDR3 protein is CASSADSTTNEKLFF. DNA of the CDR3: TGTGCCAGCAGCGCTGACTCTACAACTAATGAAAAACTGTTTTTT.